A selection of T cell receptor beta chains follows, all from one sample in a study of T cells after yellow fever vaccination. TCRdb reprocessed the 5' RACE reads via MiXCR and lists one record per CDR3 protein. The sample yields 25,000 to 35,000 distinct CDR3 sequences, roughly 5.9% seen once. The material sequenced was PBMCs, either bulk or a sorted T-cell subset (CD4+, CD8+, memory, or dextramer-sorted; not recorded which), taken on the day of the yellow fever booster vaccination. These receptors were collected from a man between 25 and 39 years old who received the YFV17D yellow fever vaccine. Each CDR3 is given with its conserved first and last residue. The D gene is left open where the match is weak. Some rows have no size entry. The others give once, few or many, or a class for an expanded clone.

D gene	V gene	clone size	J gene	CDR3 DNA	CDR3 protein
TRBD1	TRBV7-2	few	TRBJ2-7	TGTGCCAGCAGCTTAGCAGGGGGCGCATTCCACGAGCAGTACTTC	CASSLAGGAFHEQYF
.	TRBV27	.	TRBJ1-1	TGTGCCAGCAGTTTATCCCCCCCGAACATGAACACTGAAGCTTTCTTT	CASSLSPPNMNTEAFF
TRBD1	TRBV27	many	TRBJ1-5	TGTGCCAGCAGTTTATCCGGGACAGGGGTTCAGCCCCAGCATTTT	CASSLSGTGVQPQHF
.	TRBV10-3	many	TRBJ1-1	TGTGCCATCACTCGAGACACGAACACTGAAGCTTTCTTT	CAITRDTNTEAFF
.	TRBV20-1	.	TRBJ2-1	TGCAGTGCTAGTGGGTGGGCGGGATGGCAGTTCTTC	CSASGWAGWQFF
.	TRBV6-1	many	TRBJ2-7	TGTGCCAGTTCTCAAACCCCGGACGGATTGACCTACGAGCAGTACTTC	CASSQTPDGLTYEQYF
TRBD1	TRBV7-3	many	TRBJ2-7	TGTGCCAGCAGCGTCGGGACAGCTCTCTCCTACGAGCAGTACTTC	CASSVGTALSYEQYF
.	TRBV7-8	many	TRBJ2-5	TGTGCCAGCAGCTTAGCTGGACAGCCGGCAGAGACCCAGTACTTC	CASSLAGQPAETQYF
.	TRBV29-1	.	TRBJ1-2	TGCAGCGTTGAAGTACCAAGGGGCTATGGCTACACCTTC	CSVEVPRGYGYTF
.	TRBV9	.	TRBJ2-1	TGTGCCAGCAGCGCCACGCCGGGGACAAATGAGCAGTTCTTC	CASSATPGTNEQFF
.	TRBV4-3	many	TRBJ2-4	TGCGCCAGCAGCCACTCCAGGGGTTTAGCCAAAAACATTCAGTACTTC	CASSHSRGLAKNIQYF
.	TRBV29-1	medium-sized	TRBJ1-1	TGCAGCGTTGGAAGGAAGGATTCAAACACTGAAGCTTTCTTT	CSVGRKDSNTEAFF
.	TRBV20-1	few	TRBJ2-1	TGCAGTGCTAGGGGGACTGACTACAATGAGCAGTTCTTC	CSARGTDYNEQFF
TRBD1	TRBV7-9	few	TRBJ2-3	TGTGCCAGCAGCCTACGAGTGACAGGGTGGTCAGATACGCAGTATTTT	CASSLRVTGWSDTQYF
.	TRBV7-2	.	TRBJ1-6	TGTGCCAGCAGCTTAACCGCGGGTAATTCACCCCTCCACTTT	CASSLTAGNSPLHF
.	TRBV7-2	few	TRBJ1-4	TGTGCCAGCAGCTTCGGTACCAGCAGCGAAAAACTGTTTTTT	CASSFGTSSEKLFF
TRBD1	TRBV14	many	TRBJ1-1	TGTGCCAGCAGCCAGATGAGGACAGGGGGCACTGAAGCTTTCTTT	CASSQMRTGGTEAFF
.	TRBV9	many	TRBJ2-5	TGTGCCAGCAGCGTAGCACTCCAAGAGACCCAGTACTTC	CASSVALQETQYF
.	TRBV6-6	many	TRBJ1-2	TGTGCCGGCCAAGGACGGCACTATGGCTACACCTTC	CAGQGRHYGYTF
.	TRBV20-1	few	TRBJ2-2	TGCAGTGCTAGAGATCCTGGGACGGGGAACACCGGGGAGCTGTTTTTT	CSARDPGTGNTGELFF
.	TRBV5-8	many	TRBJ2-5	TGTGCCAGCAACAGACCCTTGGCGCAGATCTGGGAGACCCAGTACTTC	CASNRPLAQIWETQYF
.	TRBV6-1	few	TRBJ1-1	TGTGCCAGCCCAGAGGGCCTGCTCACTGAAGCTTTCTTT	CASPEGLLTEAFF
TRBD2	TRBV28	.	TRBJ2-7	TGTGCCAGCAGACTAGCGGGGACCTACGAGCAGTACTTC	CASRLAGTYEQYF
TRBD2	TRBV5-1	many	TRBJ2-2	TGCGCCACCCCCCTTAGCGGGATTCCCACCGGGGAGCTGTTTTTT	CATPLSGIPTGELFF
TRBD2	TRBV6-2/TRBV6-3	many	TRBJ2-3	TGTGCCAGCAGCCCTCAATTGTCTGGGACTAGGCCCGTGGGTACGCAGTATTTT	CASSPQLSGTRPVGTQYF
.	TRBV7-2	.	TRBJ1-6	TGTGCCAGCAGCCGAGGGTGGGGGGCCGATTCACCCCTCCACTTT	CASSRGWGADSPLHF
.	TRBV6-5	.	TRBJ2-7	TGTGCCAGCAGTTACTCGGTAGCAACCCCTTGGGAGCAGTACTTC	CASSYSVATPWEQYF
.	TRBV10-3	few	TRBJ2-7	TGTGCCATCAGTGAGTCGACCTCGGGGAGCGAGCAGTACTTC	CAISESTSGSEQYF
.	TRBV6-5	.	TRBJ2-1	TGTGCCAGCAGTTACTCTTTGGACTACGACAATGAGCAGTTCTTC	CASSYSLDYDNEQFF
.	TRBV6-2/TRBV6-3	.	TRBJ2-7	TGTGCCAGCAGTTATCGAGGGGGGGCCGTCTACGAGCAGTACTTC	CASSYRGGAVYEQYF
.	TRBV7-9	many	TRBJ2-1	TGTGCCAGCAGCCCTCCTTTCTTGCGGGAGCAGTTCTTC	CASSPPFLREQFF
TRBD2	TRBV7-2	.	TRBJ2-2	TGTGTCAGCAGCCTGCTAGCGGGAGGGCCCAGGGAGCTGTTTTTT	CVSSLLAGGPRELFF
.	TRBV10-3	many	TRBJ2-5	TGTGCCATCAGCGACTATCTGGAGACCCAGTACTTC	CAISDYLETQYF
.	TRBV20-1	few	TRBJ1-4	TGCAGTGCTACAAACAGTAATGAAAAACTGTTTTTT	CSATNSNEKLFF
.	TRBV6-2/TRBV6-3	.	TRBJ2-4	TGTGCCAGCAGCCATACAGCCTCGGACATTCAGTACTTC	CASSHTASDIQYF